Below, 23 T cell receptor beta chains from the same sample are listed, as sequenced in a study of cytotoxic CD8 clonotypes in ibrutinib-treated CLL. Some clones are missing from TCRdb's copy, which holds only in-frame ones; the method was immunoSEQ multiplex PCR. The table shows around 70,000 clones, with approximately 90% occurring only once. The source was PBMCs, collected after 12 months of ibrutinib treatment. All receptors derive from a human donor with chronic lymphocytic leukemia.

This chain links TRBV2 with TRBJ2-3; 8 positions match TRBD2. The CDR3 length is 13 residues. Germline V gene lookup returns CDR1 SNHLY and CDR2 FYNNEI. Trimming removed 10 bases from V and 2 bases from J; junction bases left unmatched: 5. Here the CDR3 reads CATTSGYTDTQYF. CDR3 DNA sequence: TGTGCCACCACTAGCGGTTACACAGATACGCAGTATTTT.

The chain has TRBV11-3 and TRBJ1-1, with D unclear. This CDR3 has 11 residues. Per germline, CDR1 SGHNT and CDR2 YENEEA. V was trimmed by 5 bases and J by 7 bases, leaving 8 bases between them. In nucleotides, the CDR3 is TGTGCCAGCAGCCCTGGAATTGAAGCTTTCTTT. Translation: CASSPGIEAFF.

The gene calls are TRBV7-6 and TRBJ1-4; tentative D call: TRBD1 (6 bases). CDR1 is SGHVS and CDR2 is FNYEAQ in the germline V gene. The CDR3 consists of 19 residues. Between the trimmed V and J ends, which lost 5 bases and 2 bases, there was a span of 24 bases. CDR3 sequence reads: CASSVHSGAVVATNEKLFF. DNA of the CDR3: TGTGCCAGCAGCGTTCACTCAGGGGCCGTCGTTGCGACTAATGAAAAACTGTTTTTT.

The CDR3 region has the DNA TGTGCCAGCAGCCAAGAGGCTGGGGTCAGACAGCCCCAGCATTTT. As protein: CASSQEAGVRQPQHF. The chain couples TRBV4-2 to TRBJ1-5; unclear D gene. CDR1 LGHNA and CDR2 YNFKEQ come from the germline V gene. CDR3 length: 15 amino acids. The V end was cut by 0 bases, the J end by 7 bases, with 13 bases between.

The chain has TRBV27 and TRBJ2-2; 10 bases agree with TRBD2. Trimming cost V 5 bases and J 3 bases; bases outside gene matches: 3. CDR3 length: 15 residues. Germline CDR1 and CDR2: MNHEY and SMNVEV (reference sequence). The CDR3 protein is CASSQLAGHTGELFF. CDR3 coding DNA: TGTGCCAGCAGTCAACTAGCGGGACACACCGGGGAGCTGTTTTTT.

This CDR3 is CASSSHIPRDRGNYGYTF. Written as DNA, the CDR3 is TGTGCCAGCAGCTCTCATATCCCCCGGGACAGGGGCAACTATGGCTACACCTTC. J is TRBJ1-2 and V is TRBV7-8; TRBD1 matches 10 bases. Germline CDR1 SGHVS, CDR2 FQNEAQ. The V segment lost 4 bases and the J segment 2 bases; nucleotides outside the gene matches: 13. This CDR3 is 18 amino acids long.

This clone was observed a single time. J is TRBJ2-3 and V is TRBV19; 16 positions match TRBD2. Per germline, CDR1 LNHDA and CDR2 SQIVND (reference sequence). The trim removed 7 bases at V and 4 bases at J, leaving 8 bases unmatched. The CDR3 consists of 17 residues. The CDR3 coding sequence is TGTGCCAGTAACCCGGGACTAGCGGGAGGGCCCTCAGATACGCAGTATTTT. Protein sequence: CASNPGLAGGPSDTQYF. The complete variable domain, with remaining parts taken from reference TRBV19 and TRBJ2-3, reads DGGITQSPKYLFRKEGQNVTLSCEQNLNHDAMYWYRQDPGQGLRLIYYSQIVNDFQKGDIAEGYSVSREKKESFPLTVTSAQKNPTAFYLCASNPGLAGGPSDTQYFGPGTRLTVL.

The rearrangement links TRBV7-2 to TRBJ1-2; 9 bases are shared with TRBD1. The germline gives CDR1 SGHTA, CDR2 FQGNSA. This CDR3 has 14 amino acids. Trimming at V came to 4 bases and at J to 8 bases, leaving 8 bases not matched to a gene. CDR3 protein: CASSSMTGGQGYTF. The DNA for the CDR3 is TGTGCCAGCAGCTCGATGACAGGGGGGCAGGGCTACACCTTC.

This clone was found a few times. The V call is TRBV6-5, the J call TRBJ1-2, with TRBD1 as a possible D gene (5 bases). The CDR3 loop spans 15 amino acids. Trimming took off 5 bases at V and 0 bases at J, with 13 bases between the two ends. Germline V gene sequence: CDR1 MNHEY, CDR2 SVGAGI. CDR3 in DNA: TGTGCCAGCAGTAGTCAATTGGGACCTAACTATGGCTACACCTTC. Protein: CASSSQLGPNYGYTF.

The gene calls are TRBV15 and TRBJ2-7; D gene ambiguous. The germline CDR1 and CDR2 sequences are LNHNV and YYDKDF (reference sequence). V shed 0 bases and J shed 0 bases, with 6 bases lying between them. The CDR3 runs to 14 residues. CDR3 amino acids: CATSRDLNSYEQYF. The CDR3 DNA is TGTGCCACCAGCAGAGATCTAAACTCCTACGAGCAGTACTTC.

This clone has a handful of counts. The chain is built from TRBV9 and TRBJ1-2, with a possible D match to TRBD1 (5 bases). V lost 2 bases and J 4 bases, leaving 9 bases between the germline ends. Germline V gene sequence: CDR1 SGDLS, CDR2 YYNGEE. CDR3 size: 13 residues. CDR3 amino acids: CASSVEGFYGYTF. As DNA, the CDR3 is TGTGCCAGCAGCGTGGAGGGGTTCTATGGCTACACCTTC.

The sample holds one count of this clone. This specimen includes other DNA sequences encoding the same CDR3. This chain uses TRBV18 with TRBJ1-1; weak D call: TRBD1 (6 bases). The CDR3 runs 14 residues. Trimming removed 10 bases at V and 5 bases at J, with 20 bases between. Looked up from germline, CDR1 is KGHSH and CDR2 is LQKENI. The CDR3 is CATLSHRVMTEAFF. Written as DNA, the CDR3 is TGTGCCACCCTGAGTCACAGGGTAATGACTGAAGCTTTCTTT. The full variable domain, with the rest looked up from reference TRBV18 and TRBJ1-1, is NAGVMQNPRHLVRRRGQEARLRCSPMKGHSHVYWYRQLPEEGLKFMVYLQKENIIDESGMPKERFSAEFPKEGPSILRIQQVVRGDSAAYFCATLSHRVMTEAFFGQGTRLTVV.

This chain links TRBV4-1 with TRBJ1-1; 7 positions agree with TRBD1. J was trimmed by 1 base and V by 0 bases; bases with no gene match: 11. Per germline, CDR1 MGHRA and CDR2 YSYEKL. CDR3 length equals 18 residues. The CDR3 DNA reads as TGCGCCAGCAGCCAAGAGGGGCCGGACAGGTTCGCGAACACTGAAGCTTTCTTT. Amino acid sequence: CASSQEGPDRFANTEAFF.

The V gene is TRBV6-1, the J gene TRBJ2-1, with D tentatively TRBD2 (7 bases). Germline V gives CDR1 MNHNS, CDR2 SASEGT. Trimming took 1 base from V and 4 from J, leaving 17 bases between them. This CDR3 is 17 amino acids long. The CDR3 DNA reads TGTGCCAGCAGTGAAGTAGACTCGGGGAGGGGGTACAATGAGCAGTTCTTC. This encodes CASSEVDSGRGYNEQFF.

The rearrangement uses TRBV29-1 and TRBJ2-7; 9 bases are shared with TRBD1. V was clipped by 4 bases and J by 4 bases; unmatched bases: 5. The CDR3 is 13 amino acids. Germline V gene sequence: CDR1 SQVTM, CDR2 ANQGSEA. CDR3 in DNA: TGCAGCGTTGGCGGGACAGGGAATTACGAGCAGTACTTC. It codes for CSVGGTGNYEQYF.

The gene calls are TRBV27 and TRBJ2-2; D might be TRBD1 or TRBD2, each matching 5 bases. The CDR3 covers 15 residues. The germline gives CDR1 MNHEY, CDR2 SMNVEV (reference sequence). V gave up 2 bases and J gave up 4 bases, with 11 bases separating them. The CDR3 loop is CASSLVRDVTGELFF. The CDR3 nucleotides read TGTGCCAGCAGTTTAGTCAGGGACGTCACCGGGGAGCTGTTTTTT.

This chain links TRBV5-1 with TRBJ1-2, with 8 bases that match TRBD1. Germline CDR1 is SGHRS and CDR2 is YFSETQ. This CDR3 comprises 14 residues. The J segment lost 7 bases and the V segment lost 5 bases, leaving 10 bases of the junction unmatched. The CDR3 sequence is CASRSWGRGLGYTF. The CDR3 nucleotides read TGCGCCAGCAGGAGTTGGGGCAGGGGGCTTGGCTACACCTTC.

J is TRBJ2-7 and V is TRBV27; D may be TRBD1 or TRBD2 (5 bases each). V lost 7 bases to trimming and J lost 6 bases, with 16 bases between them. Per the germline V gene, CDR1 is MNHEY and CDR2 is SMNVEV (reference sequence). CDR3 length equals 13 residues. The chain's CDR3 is CASKGLAVSEQYF. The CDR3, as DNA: TGTGCCAGCAAGGGGCTAGCCGTTAGCGAGCAGTACTTC.

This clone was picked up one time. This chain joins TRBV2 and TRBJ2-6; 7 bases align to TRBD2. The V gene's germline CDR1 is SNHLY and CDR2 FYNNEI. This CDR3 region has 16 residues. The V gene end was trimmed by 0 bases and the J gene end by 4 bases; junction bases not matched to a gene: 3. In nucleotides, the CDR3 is TGTGCCAGCAGTGAAGCGGGAGGGTTCGGGGCCAACGTCCTGACTTTC. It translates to CASSEAGGFGANVLTF.

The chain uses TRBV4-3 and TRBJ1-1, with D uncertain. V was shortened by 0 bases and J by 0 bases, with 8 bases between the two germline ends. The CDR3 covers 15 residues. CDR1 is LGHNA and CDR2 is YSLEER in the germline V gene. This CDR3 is CASSQDLVLNTEAFF. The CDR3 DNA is TGCGCCAGCAGCCAAGATTTGGTGCTGAACACTGAAGCTTTCTTT.

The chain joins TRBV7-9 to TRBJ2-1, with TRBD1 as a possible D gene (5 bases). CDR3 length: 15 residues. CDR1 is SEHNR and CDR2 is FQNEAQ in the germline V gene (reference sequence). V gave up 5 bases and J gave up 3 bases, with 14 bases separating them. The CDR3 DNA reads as TGTGCCAGCAGCCCAATGACAGCACGCTACAATGAGCAGTTCTTC. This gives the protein CASSPMTARYNEQFF.

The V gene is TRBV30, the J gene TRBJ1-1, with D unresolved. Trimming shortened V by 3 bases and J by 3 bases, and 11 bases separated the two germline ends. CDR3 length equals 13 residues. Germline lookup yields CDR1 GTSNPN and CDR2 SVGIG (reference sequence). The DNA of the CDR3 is TGTGCCTGGAGGGAAGGACGGGACACTGAAGCTTTCTTT. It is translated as CAWREGRDTEAFF. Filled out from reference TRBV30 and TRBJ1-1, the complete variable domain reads SQTIHQWPATLVQPVGSPLSLECTVEGTSNPNLYWYRQAAGRGLQLLFYSVGIGQISSEVPQNLSASRPQDRQFILSSKKLLLSDSGFYLCAWREGRDTEAFFGQGTRLTVV.

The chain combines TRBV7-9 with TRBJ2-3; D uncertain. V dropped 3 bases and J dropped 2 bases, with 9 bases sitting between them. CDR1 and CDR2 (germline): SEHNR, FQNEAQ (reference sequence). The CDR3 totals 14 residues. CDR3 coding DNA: TGTGCCAGCAGCTTTAACTCGGACACAGATACGCAGTATTTT. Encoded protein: CASSFNSDTDTQYF. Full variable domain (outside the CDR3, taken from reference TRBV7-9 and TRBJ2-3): DTGVSQNPRHKITKRGQNVTFRCDPISEHNRLYWYRQTLGQGPEFLTYFQNEAQLEKSRLLSDRFSAERPKGSFSTLEIQRTEQGDSAMYLCASSFNSDTDTQYFGPGTRLTVL.